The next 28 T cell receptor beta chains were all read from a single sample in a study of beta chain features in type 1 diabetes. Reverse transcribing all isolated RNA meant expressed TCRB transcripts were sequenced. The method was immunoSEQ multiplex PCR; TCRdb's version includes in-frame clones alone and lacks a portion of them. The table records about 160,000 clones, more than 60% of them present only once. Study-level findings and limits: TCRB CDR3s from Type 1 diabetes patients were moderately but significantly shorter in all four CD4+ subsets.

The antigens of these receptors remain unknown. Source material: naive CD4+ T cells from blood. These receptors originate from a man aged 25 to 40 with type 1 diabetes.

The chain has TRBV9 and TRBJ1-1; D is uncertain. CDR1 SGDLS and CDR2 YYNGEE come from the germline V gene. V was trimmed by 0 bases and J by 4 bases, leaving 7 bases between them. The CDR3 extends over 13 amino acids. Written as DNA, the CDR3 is TGTGCCAGCAGCGTAGGGTATTTCACTGAAGCTTTCTTT. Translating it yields CASSVGYFTEAFF.

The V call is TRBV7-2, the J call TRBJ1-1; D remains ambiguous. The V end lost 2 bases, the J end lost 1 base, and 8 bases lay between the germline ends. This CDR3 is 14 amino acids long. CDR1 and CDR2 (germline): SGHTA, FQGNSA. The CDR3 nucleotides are TGTGCCAGCAGCTTAAGGGCTACGAACACTGAAGCTTTCTTT. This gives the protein CASSLRATNTEAFF.

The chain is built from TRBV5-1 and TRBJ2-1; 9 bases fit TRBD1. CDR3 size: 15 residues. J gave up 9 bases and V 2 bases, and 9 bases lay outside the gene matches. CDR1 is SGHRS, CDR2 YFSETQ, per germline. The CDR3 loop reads CASSLAGTGKGEQFF. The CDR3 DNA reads TGCGCCAGCAGCTTAGCCGGGACAGGGAAGGGTGAGCAGTTCTTC.

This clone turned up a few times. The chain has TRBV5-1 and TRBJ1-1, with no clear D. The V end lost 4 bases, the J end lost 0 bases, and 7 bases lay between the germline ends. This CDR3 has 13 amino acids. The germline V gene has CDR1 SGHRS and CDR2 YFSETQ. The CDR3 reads CASSADMNTEAFF. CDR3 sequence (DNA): TGCGCCAGCAGCGCAGACATGAACACTGAAGCTTTCTTT.

CDR3 sequence reads: CAWSRPDRVNQPQHF. The CDR3 coding sequence is TGTGCCTGGAGTCGACCGGACAGGGTCAATCAGCCCCAGCATTTT. The chain uses TRBV30 and TRBJ1-5; TRBD1 aligns across 8 bases. V gave up 2 bases and J gave up 3 bases; unmatched junction bases: 6. The germline V gene has CDR1 GTSNPN and CDR2 SVGIG (reference sequence). The CDR3 runs 15 residues. The whole variable domain, filled in from reference TRBV30 and TRBJ1-5, reads SQTIHQWPATLVQPVGSPLSLECTVEGTSNPNLYWYRQAAGRGLQLLFYSVGIGQISSEVPQNLSASRPQDRQFILSSKKLLLSDSGFYLCAWSRPDRVNQPQHFGDGTRLSIL.

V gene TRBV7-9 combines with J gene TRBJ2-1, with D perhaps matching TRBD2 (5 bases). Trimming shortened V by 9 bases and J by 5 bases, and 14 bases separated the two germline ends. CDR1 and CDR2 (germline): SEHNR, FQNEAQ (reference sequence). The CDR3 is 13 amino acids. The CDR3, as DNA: TGTGCCAGATCGGGAATCGGTAACAATGAGCAGTTCTTC. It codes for CARSGIGNNEQFF.

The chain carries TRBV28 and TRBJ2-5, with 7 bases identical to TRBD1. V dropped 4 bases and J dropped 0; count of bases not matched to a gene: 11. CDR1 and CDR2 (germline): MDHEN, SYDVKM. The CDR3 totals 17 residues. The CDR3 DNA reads TGTGCCAGCAGTTACCGGGACAGTCTGAACGACCAAGAGACCCAGTACTTC. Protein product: CASSYRDSLNDQETQYF. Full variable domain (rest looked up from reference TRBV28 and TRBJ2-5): DVKVTQSSRYLVKRTGEKVFLECVQDMDHENMFWYRQDPGLGLRLIYFSYDVKMKEKGDIPEGYSVSREKKERFSLILESASTNQTSMYLCASSYRDSLNDQETQYFGPGTRLLVL.

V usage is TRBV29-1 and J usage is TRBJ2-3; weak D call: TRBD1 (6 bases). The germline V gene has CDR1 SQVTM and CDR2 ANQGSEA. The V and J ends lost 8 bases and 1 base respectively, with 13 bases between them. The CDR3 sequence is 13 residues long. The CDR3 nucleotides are TGCAGCCCCACAGGGAGCGGCACAGATACGCAGTATTTT. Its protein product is CSPTGSGTDTQYF.

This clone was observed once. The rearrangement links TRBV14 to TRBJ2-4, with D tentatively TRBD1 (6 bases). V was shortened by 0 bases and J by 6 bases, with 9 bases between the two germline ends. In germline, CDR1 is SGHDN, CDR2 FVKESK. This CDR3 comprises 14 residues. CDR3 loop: CASSQEGARNIQYF. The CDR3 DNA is TGTGCCAGCAGCCAAGAGGGGGCTCGAAACATTCAGTACTTC. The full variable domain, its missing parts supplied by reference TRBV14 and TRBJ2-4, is EAGVTQFPSHSVIEKGQTVTLRCDPISGHDNLYWYRRVMGKEIKFLLHFVKESKQDESGMPNNRFLAERTGGTYSTLKVQPAELEDSGVYFCASSQEGARNIQYFGAGTRLSVL.

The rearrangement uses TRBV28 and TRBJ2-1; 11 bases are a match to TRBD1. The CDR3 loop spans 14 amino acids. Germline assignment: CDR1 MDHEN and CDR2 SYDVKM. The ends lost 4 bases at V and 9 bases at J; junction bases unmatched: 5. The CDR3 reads CASSSGQGVGEQFF. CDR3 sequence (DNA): TGTGCCAGCAGTTCGGGACAGGGGGTAGGTGAGCAGTTCTTC.

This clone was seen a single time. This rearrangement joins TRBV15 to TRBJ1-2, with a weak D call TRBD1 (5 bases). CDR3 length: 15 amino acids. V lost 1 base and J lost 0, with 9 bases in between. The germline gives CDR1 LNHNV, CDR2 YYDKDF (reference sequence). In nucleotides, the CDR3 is TGTGCCACCAGCAGAGTGACAGCCCCTAACTATGGCTACACCTTC. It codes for CATSRVTAPNYGYTF.

The CDR3: CASKSTGDYGYTF. The CDR3 nucleotides read TGTGCCAGCAAATCCACAGGGGATTATGGCTACACCTTC. The chain carries TRBV6-5 and TRBJ1-2; 7 bases align to TRBD1. J lost 5 bases, V lost 7 bases, and 7 bases had no gene match. CDR3 length: 13 residues. Germline CDR1 MNHEY, CDR2 SVGAGI.

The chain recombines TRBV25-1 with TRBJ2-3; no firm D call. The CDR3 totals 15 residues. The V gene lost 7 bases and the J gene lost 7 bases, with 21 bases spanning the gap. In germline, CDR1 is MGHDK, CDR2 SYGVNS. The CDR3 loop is CASTDREAVQNTQYF. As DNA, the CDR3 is TGTGCCAGCACAGACCGAGAGGCGGTCCAGAATACGCAGTATTTT.

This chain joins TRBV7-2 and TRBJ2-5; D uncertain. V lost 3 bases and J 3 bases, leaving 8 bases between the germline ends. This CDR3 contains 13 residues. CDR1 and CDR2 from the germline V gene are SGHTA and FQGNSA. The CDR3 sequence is CASSLTVEETQYF. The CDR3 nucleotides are TGTGCCAGCAGCTTGACGGTGGAAGAGACCCAGTACTTC.

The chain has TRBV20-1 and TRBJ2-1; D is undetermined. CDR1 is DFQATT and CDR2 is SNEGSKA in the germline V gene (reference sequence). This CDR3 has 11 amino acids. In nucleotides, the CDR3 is TGCACGAAGGGTTCCTACAATGAGCAGTTCTTC. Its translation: CTKGSYNEQFF.

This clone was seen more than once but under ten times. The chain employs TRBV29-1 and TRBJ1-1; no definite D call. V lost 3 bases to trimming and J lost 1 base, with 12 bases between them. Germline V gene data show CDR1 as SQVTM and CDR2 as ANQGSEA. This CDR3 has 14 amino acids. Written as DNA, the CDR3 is TGCAGCGTTGATTTTCCCGCGGGGAACACTGAAGCTTTCTTT. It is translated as CSVDFPAGNTEAFF.

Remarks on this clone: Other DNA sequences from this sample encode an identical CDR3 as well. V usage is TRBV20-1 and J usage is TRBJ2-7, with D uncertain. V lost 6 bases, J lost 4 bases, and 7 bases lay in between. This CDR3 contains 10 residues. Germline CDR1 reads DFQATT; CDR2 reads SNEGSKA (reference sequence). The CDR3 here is CSAVFYEQYF. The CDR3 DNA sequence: TGCAGTGCGGTTTTTTACGAGCAGTACTTC.

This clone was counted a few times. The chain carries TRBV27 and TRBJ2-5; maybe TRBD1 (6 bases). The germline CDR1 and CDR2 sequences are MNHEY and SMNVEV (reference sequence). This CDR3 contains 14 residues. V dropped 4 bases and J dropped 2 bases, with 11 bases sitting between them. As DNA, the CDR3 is TGTGCCAGCAGTTCTGGACAGTCACAAGAGACCCAGTACTTC. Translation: CASSSGQSQETQYF.

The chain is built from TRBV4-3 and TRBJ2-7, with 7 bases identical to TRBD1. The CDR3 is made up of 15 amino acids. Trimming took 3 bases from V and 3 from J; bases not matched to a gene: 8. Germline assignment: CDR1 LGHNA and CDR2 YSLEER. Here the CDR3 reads CASSHDRDSVYEQYF. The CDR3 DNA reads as TGCGCCAGCAGCCATGATCGGGACAGCGTCTACGAGCAGTACTTC.

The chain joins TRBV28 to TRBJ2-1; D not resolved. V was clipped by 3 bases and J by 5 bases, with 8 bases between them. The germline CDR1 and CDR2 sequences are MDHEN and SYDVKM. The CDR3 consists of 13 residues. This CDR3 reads CASSFGVHNEQFF. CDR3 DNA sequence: TGTGCCAGCAGTTTTGGCGTTCACAATGAGCAGTTCTTC.

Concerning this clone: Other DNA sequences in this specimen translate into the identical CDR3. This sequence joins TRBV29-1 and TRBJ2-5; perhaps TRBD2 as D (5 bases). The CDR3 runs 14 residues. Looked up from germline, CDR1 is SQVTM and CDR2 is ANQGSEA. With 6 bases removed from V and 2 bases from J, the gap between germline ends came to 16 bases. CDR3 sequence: CSVVKDWLQETQYF. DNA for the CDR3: TGCAGCGTAGTTAAGGACTGGCTTCAAGAGACCCAGTACTTC. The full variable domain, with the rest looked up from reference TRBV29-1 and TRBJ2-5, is SAVISQKPSRDICQRGTSLTIQCQVDSQVTMMFWYRQQPGQSLTLIATANQGSEATYESGFVIDKFPISRPNLTFSTLTVSNMSPEDSSIYLCSVVKDWLQETQYFGPGTRLLVL.

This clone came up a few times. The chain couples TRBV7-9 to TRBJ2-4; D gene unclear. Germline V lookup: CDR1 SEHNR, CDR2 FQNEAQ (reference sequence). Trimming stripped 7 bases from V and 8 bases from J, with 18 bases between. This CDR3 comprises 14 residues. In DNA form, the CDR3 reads TGTGCCAGCACCTCTCAGAGGATCGAGGACATTCAGTACTTC. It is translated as CASTSQRIEDIQYF.

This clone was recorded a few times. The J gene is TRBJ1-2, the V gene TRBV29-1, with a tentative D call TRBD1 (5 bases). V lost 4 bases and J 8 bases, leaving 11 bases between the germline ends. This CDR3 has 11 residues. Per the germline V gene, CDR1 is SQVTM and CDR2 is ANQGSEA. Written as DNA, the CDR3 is TGCAGCGTTGGCAGGGTCTACGGCTACACCTTC. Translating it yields CSVGRVYGYTF.

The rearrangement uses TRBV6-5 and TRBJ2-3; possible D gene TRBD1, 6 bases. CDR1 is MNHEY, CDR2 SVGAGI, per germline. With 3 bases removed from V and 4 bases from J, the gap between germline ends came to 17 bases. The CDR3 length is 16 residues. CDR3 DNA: TGTGCCAGCAGTTATGGTCCAGGGGCGATGGCAGATACGCAGTATTTT. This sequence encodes CASSYGPGAMADTQYF.

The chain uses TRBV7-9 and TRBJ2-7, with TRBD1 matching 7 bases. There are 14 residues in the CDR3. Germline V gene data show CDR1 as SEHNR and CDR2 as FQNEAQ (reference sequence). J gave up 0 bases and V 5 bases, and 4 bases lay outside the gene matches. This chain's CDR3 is CASSLRDSSYEQYF. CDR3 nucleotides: TGTGCCAGCAGCCTACGGGACAGCTCCTACGAGCAGTACTTC.

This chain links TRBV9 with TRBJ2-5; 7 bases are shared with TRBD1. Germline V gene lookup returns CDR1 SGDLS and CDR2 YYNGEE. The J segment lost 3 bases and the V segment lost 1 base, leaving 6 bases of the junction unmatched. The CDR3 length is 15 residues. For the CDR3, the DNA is TGTGCCAGCAGCGTATCGACGGGACAGAAAGAGACCCAGTACTTC. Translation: CASSVSTGQKETQYF.

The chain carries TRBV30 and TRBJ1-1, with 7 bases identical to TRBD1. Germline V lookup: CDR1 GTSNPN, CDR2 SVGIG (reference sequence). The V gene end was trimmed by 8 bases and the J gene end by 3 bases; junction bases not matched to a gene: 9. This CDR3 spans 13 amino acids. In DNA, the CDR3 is TGTGCCAGCGCCGGGACAGTCCACACTGAAGCTTTCTTT. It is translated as CASAGTVHTEAFF.

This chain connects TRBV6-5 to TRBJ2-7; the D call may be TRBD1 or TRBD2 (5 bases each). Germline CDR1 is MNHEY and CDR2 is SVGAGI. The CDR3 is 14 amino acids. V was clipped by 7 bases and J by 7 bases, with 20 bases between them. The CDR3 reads CASNQGPPPREQYF. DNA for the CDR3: TGTGCCAGCAACCAGGGACCTCCCCCTCGGGAGCAGTACTTC.